This T cell receptor (beta chain) appears in the sequencing data of a study of blood T cell repertoires in COVID-19. Study information: The analysed material was cDNA or gDNA that came from T cells, B-cell-depleted T cells, or PBMCs.

Original processing methods: Reference gene primer amplification gave nucleated cell count estimates. Only in-frame clones appear in the TCRdb table, and some are missing; sequencing was by immunoSEQ multiplex PCR. V and J calls and clone size are given by that table; D and trimming were obtained from the DNA. The sample shows about 140,000 clones, roughly 88% of them seen only once. The CDR3 extends over 14 amino acids. V lost 6 bases to trimming and J lost 2 bases; unmatched junction nucleotides: 5. Looked up from germline, CDR1 is MDHEN and CDR2 is SYDVKM. The sequence was collected from a man in his 60s with active or convalescent COVID-19. Specimen: peripheral blood. The chain recombines TRBV28 with TRBJ2-7, with TRBD1 matching over 9 bases. In DNA, the CDR3 is TGTGCCAGCAGCTCGACAGGGGGGCCCTACGAGCAGTACTTC. Translation: CASSSTGGPYEQYF.